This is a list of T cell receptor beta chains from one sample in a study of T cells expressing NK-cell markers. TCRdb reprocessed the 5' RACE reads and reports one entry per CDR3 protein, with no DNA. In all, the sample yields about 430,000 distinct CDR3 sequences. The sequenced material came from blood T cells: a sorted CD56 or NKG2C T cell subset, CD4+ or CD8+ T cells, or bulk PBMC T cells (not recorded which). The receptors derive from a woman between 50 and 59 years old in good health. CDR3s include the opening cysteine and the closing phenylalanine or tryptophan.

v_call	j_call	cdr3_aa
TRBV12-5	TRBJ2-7	CASGLARQIYEQYF
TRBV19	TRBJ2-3	CASRSRDRMGDTQYF
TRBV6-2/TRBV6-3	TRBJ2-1	CATRGGSSYNEQFF
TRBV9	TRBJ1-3	CASSVTQDRTGNTIYF
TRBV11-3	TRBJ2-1	CASSRGLAGPTEQFF
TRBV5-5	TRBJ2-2	CASSLELGTSGLGGELFF
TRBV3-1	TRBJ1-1	CASSRQGKNTEAFF
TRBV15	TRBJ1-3	CATKQGNTIYF
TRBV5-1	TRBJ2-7	CASSSQSGPYSYEQYF
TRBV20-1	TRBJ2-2	CSVRSGPTNTGELFF
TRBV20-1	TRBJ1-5	CSAKPGNNQPQHF
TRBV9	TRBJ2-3	CASSKDGIDTQYF
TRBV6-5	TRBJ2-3	CASSLSGGRTDTQYF
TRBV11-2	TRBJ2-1	CASRQLVGARDEQFF
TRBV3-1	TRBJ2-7	CASSQDAAAYEQYF
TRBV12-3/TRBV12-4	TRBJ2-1	CASSSGTVYNEQFF
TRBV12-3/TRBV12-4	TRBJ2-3	CASSGVIGTDTQYF
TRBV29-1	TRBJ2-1	CSVHDNNEQFF
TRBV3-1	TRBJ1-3	CASSQPGTTRNTIYF
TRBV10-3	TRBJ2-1	CATSSPGGTDEQFF
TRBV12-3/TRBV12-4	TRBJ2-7	CASSLGVAGSHEQYF
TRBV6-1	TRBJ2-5	CASRRDRTRETQYF
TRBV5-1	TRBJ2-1	CASSLGGASEHEQFF
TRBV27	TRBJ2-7	CASGRDRGHGEQYF
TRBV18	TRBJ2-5	CASSQAGEETQYF
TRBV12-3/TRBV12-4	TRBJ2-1	CASSFPGTPIGYEQFF
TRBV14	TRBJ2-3	CASSRVWGEGTDTQYF
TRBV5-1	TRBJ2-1	CASSQGTSNNEQFF
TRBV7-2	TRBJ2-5	CASSLGKKTQYF
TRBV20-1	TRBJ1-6	CSASAANNSPLHF
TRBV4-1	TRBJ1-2	CASSVTGLSGYTF
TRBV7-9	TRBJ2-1	CASSPRRVAGNPYNEQFF
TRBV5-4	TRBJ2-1	CASRFGTSAPGGYNEQFF
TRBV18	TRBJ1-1	CASSPLRETQGGAFF
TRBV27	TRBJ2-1	CASVRGTSGLFSYNEQFF
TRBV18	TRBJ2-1	CASSPSGGRYNEQFF
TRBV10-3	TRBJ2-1	CAISNPQAGGDYNEQFF
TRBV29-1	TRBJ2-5	CSALPRGGETQYF
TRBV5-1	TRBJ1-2	CASSATGVSYGYTF